The clone carrying this TCR beta chain was detected once. The data were taken from a study of blood T cell repertoires in COVID-19. Study information: There were acute and convalescent COVID-19 samples, and they came from the United States, Italy and Spain. The cDNA or gDNA used as material had been derived from T cells, B-cell-depleted T cells, or PBMCs.

This CDR3 is built from 14 residues. Germline CDR1 is KGHSH and CDR2 is LQKENI. Trimming left V 3 bases short and J 7 bases short, with 13 bases between. Per the study methods: Reference gene primer amplification yielded estimated nucleated cell counts. The data were produced by immunoSEQ multiplex PCR, yet TCRdb's version contains in-frame clones alone and is incomplete. That table is the source of V, J and clone size, and D and trimming were worked out from the DNA. The top ten clones hold 2.2% of a sample with under 65,000 clones, 70% to 90% of them seen once. The V call is TRBV18, the J call TRBJ1-5; D is ambiguous. The receptor's source is a human donor in a cohort sampled during active COVID-19. The sample was peripheral blood. CDR3 sequence reads: CASSPLAAPQPQHF. CDR3 bases: TGTGCCAGCTCACCTTTAGCCGCCCCCCAGCCCCAGCATTTT.